The 14 T cell receptor beta chains presented below share a single source sample, sequenced in a study of response to subunit inactivated influenza vaccine (dated by TCRdb to the late 2010s). The receptor library was made with RT-PCR. The instrument given in TCRdb is Illumina HiSeq 2500. Through fastp at Q25 and MiXCR, TCRdb rebuilt clones from the public reads, retaining in-frame beta chains. Every entry covers one CDR3 protein and lists the most common genes and DNA from its rows. In this sample the table shows fewer than 400,000 distinct CDR3 sequences, roughly 22% of which occur a single time. More than 8.5% of the sample is held by the ten biggest clonotypes. The sequencing here drew on PBMCs from blood, taken about 20 months after vaccination. Source of these receptors: a man between 50 and 75 years old who received an inactivated influenza vaccine. Donor details come from another sample of the same person, matched by shared clones.

The chain carries TRBV29-1 and TRBJ2-2; no clear D. Trimming stripped 4 bases from V and 1 base from J, with 13 bases between. Germline V gene lookup returns CDR1 SQVTM and CDR2 ANQGSEA. The CDR3 sequence is 15 residues long. The CDR3: CSVALLKKNTGELFF. The CDR3 DNA reads as TGCAGCGTTGCACTCCTAAAGAAGAACACCGGGGAGCTGTTTTTT.

This sequence joins TRBV4-1 and TRBJ2-4; perhaps TRBD2 as D (7 bases). The germline V and J ends were trimmed by 4 bases and 7 bases, with 11 bases remaining between them. The CDR3 is 13 residues long. Germline CDR1 is MGHRA and CDR2 is YSYEKL. The CDR3 is CASSRGGPNIQYF. The CDR3, as DNA: TGCGCCAGCAGCCGGGGGGGGCCTAACATTCAGTACTTC.

This clonotype has only a few counts. This chain links TRBV5-5 with TRBJ1-6; 7 bases line up with TRBD1. Per germline, CDR1 SGHKS and CDR2 YYEKEE (reference sequence). V lost 1 base to trimming and J lost 8 bases; unmatched junction nucleotides: 12. The CDR3 has 17 residues. The CDR3 region is CASSLSRLQGGDSPLHF. The CDR3 coding sequence is TGTGCCAGCAGCTTGTCTCGTCTTCAGGGGGGAGATTCACCCCTCCACTTT.

This sequence joins TRBV11-2 and TRBJ2-2; D may be TRBD1 or TRBD2 (6 bases each). This CDR3 is built from 16 residues. The germline V and J ends were trimmed by 5 bases and 11 bases, with 24 bases remaining between them. Looked up from germline, CDR1 is SGHAT and CDR2 is FQNNGV. The CDR3 sequence: CASSGAMGGRTYELFF. In nucleotides, the CDR3 is TGTGCCAGCAGCGGGGCAATGGGGGGCCGGACCTATGAGCTGTTTTTT.

The chain employs TRBV5-1 and TRBJ2-7; 7 nucleotides agree with TRBD1. Germline V lookup: CDR1 SGHRS, CDR2 YFSETQ. After removal of 4 bases from V and 1 base from J, the junction contained 8 bases not matched to a gene. This CDR3 has 15 amino acids. Here the CDR3 reads CASSQPDRASYEQYF. CDR3 nucleotides: TGCGCCAGCAGCCAACCCGACAGGGCGTCCTACGAGCAGTACTTC.

In this sample, this clonotype turned up a few times. The rearrangement links TRBV12-3 or TRBV12-4 to TRBJ1-1, with D hard to call. The V gene lost 6 bases and the J gene lost 3 bases, with 14 bases spanning the gap. The CDR3 spans 14 residues. The CDR3, as DNA: TGTGCCAGCAGGGACCTGAGCTTCGACACTGAAGCTTTCTTT. Amino acid sequence: CASRDLSFDTEAFF.

At least ten counts were recorded for this clonotype. This chain joins TRBV20-1 and TRBJ1-5, with no clear D. This CDR3 region has 14 residues. Germline loops: CDR1 DFQATT, CDR2 SNEGSKA (reference sequence). Trimming stripped 1 base from V and 0 bases from J, with 7 bases between. The chain's CDR3 is CSARVGGSNQPQHF. CDR3 DNA sequence: TGCAGTGCTAGAGTCGGCGGTAGCAATCAGCCCCAGCATTTT.

Only a few counts were recorded for this clonotype. CDR3 nucleotide sequence: TGTGCCAGCAGCCAACTAACGGGGAAAAATGAGCAGTTCTTC. It encodes CASSQLTGKNEQFF. This rearrangement joins TRBV3-1 to TRBJ2-1, with D perhaps matching TRBD2 (5 bases). With 2 bases removed from V and 7 bases from J, the gap between germline ends came to 12 bases. This CDR3 is built from 14 residues. Germline V gives CDR1 LGHDT, CDR2 YNNKEL (reference sequence).

The chain carries TRBV12-3 or TRBV12-4 and TRBJ2-7, with D uncertain. This CDR3 region has 14 residues. Trimming shortened V by 5 bases and J by 2 bases, and 13 bases separated the two germline ends. The CDR3 nucleotides read TGTGCCAGCAGTCCTTCCGGCCCAGCCTACGAGCAGTACTTC. Translating gives CASSPSGPAYEQYF.

This clonotype was picked up a small number of times. The chain combines TRBV12-3 or TRBV12-4 with TRBJ2-1, with TRBD1 matching 10 bases. This CDR3 is built from 15 residues. Unmatched junction bases numbered 11, after V lost 6 bases and J lost 9 bases. In DNA form, the CDR3 reads TGTGCCAGCAGCAGACCCGGGACAGGGGTGGTTGAGCAGTTCTTC. The encoded protein is CASSRPGTGVVEQFF.

The chain employs TRBV4-3 and TRBJ2-3; weak D call: TRBD2 (5 bases). V was cut by 0 bases and J by 1 base, with 8 bases left in between. The CDR3 is 15 amino acids. Germline V gives CDR1 LGHNA, CDR2 YSLEER. CDR3 amino acids: CASSQDSVGTDTQYF. The CDR3 DNA is TGCGCCAGCAGCCAAGATAGCGTAGGCACAGATACGCAGTATTTT.

The V and J genes are TRBV6-2 or TRBV6-3 and TRBJ2-1; 15 nucleotides line up with TRBD2. Trimming at V came to 8 bases and at J to 1 base, leaving 12 bases not matched to a gene. This CDR3 spans 19 amino acids. Germline values: CDR1 MNHEY, CDR2 SVGEGT. The CDR3 is CASVPGLAGGIWSYNEQFF. The CDR3 region has the DNA TGTGCCAGCGTACCGGGACTAGCGGGGGGCATTTGGTCCTACAATGAGCAGTTCTTC.

Only a few counts were recorded for this clonotype. V usage is TRBV28 and J usage is TRBJ2-3; TRBD2 matches 10 bases. CDR1 and CDR2 from the germline V gene are MDHEN and SYDVKM. The CDR3 is 17 residues long. Germline trimming cut 2 bases from V and 2 bases from J; bases unmatched to any gene: 7. The DNA for the CDR3 is TGTGCCAGCAGTTTACTCCTAGCGGGGGTAAACACAGATACGCAGTATTTT. The encoded protein is CASSLLLAGVNTDTQYF.

This clonotype was seen a few times. This chain connects TRBV12-3 or TRBV12-4 to TRBJ1-1, with D maybe TRBD1 (6 bases). The length of the CDR3 is 16 residues. Trimming cost V 4 bases and J 0 bases, with 15 bases left between them. The CDR3 DNA is TGTGCCAGCAGTTGGGGACCGGGACAACTGAACACTGAAGCTTTCTTT. This codes for CASSWGPGQLNTEAFF.